Sequencing of this TCR beta chain was carried out in a study of identical twins. This clonotype was counted between two and nine times. TCRdb re-called the 5' RACE reads with MiXCR, one entry per CDR3 protein. The sample has roughly 1,500,000 distinct CDR3 sequences, around 33% seen once. This clonotype originated in a newborn girl in good health. Sequencing was carried out using cord blood.

The CDR3 protein is CASSPHRDVYGYTF. The DNA of the CDR3 is TGTGCCAGCAGTCCCCACCGGGACGTCTATGGCTACACCTTC. This sequence joins TRBV25-1 and TRBJ1-2; a weak D match, TRBD1 (5 bases). V was trimmed by 5 bases and J by 4 bases, leaving 14 bases between them. CDR3 size: 14 residues. Per germline, CDR1 MGHDK and CDR2 SYGVNS.